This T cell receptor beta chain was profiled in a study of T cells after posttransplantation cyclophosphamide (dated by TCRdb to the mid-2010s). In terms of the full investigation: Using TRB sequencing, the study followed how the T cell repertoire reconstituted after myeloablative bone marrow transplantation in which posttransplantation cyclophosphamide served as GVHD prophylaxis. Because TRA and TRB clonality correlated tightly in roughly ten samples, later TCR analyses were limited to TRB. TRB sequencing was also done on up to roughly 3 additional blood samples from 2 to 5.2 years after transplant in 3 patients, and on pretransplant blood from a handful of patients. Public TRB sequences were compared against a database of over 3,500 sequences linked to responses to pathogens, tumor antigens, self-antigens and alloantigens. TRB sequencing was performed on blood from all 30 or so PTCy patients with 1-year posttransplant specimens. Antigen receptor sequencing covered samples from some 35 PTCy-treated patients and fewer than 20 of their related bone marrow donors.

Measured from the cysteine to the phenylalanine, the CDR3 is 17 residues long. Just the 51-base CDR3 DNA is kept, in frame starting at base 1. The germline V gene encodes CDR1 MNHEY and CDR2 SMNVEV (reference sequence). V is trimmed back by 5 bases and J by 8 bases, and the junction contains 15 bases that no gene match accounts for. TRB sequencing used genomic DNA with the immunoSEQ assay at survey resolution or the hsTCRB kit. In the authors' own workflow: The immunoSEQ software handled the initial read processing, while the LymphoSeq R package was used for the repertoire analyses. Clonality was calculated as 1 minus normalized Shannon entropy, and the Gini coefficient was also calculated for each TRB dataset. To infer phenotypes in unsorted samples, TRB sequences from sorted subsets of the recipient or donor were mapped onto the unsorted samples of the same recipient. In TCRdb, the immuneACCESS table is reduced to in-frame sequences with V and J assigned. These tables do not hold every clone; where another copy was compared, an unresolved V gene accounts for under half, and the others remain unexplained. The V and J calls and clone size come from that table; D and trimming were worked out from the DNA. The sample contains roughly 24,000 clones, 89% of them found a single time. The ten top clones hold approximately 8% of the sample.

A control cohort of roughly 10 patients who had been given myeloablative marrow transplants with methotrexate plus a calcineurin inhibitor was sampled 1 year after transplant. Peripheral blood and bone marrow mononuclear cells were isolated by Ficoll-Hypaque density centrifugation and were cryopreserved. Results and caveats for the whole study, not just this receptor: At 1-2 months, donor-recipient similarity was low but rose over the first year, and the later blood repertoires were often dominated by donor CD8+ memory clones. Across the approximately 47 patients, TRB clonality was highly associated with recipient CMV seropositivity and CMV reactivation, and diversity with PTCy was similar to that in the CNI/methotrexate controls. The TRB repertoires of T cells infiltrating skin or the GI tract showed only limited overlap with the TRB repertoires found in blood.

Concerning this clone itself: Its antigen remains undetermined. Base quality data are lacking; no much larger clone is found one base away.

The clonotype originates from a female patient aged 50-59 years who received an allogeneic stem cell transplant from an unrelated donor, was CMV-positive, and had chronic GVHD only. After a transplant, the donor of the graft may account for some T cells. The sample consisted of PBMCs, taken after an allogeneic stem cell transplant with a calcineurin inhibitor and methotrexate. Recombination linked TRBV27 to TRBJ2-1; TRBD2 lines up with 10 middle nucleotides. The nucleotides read TGTGCCAGCAGTCCCACCCGGCTAGCGGGAGAGAGGGATGAGCAGTTCTTC. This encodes CASSPTRLAGERDEQFF.